The sample holds a few counts of the clone carrying this T cell receptor (beta chain). The antigen is not known. The data originate from a study of neurological immune-mediated disorders. Study-wide findings and caveats: Phylogenetic analysis grouped 18 of 34 multiple sclerosis patients' repertoires together, suggesting a possible repertoire signature.

Every sequencing run generated over 180 million TCR-beta sequences from 15-18 subjects. One entry per CDR3 protein results from TCRdb running MiXCR on the 5' RACE reads. The data show roughly 89,000 distinct CDR3 sequences, just over 2.5% seen once. This TCR derives from a woman in her thirties with multiple sclerosis. The specimen sequenced was PBMCs.

The CDR3 DNA reads TGTGCCAGCAGCTTAACACCAGCTAACTATGGCTACACCTTC. Its translation: CASSLTPANYGYTF. This sequence joins TRBV11-3 and TRBJ1-2; no firm D call. Deletions cut 2 bases from V and 0 bases from J, with 7 bases between. This CDR3 region has 14 residues. Per the germline V gene, CDR1 is SGHNT and CDR2 is YENEEA.